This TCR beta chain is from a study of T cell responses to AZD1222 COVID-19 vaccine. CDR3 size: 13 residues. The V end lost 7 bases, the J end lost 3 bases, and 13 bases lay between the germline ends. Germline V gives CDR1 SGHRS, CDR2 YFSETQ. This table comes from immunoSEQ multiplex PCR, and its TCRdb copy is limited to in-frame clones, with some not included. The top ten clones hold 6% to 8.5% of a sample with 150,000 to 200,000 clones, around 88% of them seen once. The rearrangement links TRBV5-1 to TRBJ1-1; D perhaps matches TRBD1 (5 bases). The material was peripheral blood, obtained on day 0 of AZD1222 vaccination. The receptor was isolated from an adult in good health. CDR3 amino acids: CASQHGADTEAFF. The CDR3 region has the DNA TGCGCCAGCCAACACGGGGCGGACACTGAAGCTTTCTTT.